These 18 T cell receptor beta chains share one sample of origin, sequenced in a study of CD8 T cells in ankylosing spondylitis. TCRdb ran MiXCR on the 5' RACE reads and lists one entry per CDR3 protein. There are 250,000 to 300,000 distinct CDR3 sequences in the sample; about a sixth occur only once, and about a third lies in the top ten. Material for sequencing was blood, either unsorted or a sorted T cell fraction (not recorded which). These receptors all stem from a male donor with ankylosing spondylitis or in good health (not recorded which).

J is TRBJ1-1 and V is TRBV3-1, with D unresolved. This CDR3 has 15 residues. V lost 7 bases, J lost 1 base, and 16 bases lay in between. The germline gives CDR1 LGHDT, CDR2 YNNKEL (reference sequence). Here the CDR3 DNA reads TGTGCCAGCAAATCAGAGCTAATGGGGAACACTGAAGCTTTCTTT. It encodes CASKSELMGNTEAFF.

This chain uses TRBV2 with TRBJ2-1, with D uncertain. Deletions cut 8 bases from V and 15 bases from J, with 11 bases between. The germline V gene has CDR1 SNHLY and CDR2 FYNNEI. This CDR3 has 9 amino acids. CDR3 bases: TGTGCCAGCGGCCTAGGCGGGTTCTTC. Amino acid sequence: CASGLGGFF.

The genes are TRBV24-1 and TRBJ2-1; a possible D gene is TRBD1 (6 bases). Trimming removed 2 bases at V and 8 bases at J, with 6 bases between. Germline assignment: CDR1 KGHDR and CDR2 SFDVKD. This CDR3 contains 12 residues. CDR3 in DNA: TGTGCCACCAGTGATTCAGGGGATGAGCAGTTCTTC. Translation gives CATSDSGDEQFF.

This clonotype showed up just a few times. V is TRBV29-1 and J is TRBJ2-3, with D tentatively TRBD2 (6 bases). V dropped 8 bases and J dropped 1 base, with 13 bases sitting between them. This CDR3 spans 13 amino acids. The germline CDR1 and CDR2 sequences are SQVTM and ANQGSEA. The CDR3 region has the DNA TGCAGCCCGGTAGCGGCAGGCACAGATACGCAGTATTTT. Amino acid sequence: CSPVAAGTDTQYF.

V usage is TRBV7-9 and J usage is TRBJ2-2, with 9 bases fitting TRBD1. CDR3 length equals 16 residues. V gave up 6 bases and J gave up 5 bases; unmatched junction bases: 10. Germline V gives CDR1 SEHNR, CDR2 FQNEAQ (reference sequence). Here the CDR3 DNA reads TGTGCCAGCAGATCGGCCCCGGGACAGGGTACCGGGGAGCTGTTTTTT. This codes for CASRSAPGQGTGELFF.

This clonotype was counted between two and nine times. This rearrangement joins TRBV12-3 or TRBV12-4 to TRBJ2-7, with D tentatively TRBD1 or TRBD2 (5 bases each). This CDR3 spans 13 amino acids. Trimming took 1 base from V and 6 from J, leaving 10 bases between them. DNA of the CDR3: TGTGCCAGCAGTTTAGGGGGGTCCAGCGAGCAGTACTTC. Protein sequence: CASSLGGSSEQYF.

This clonotype appeared many times. The CDR3 DNA reads TGTGCCAGCAGTTCCTCCCCCGGGTACGAGCAGTACTTC. Translated: CASSSSPGYEQYF. The chain is built from TRBV12-3 or TRBV12-4 and TRBJ2-7; the D is unclear. The CDR3 runs to 13 residues. V lost 4 bases and J lost 4, with 11 bases in between.

The chain employs TRBV9 and TRBJ2-1, with 7 nucleotides matching TRBD2. Germline trimming cut 1 base from V and 5 bases from J; bases unmatched to any gene: 3. Looked up from germline, CDR1 is SGDLS and CDR2 is YYNGEE. The CDR3 is 14 residues long. This chain's CDR3 is CASSVLRGNNEQFF. In DNA form, the CDR3 reads TGTGCCAGCAGCGTATTGCGGGGGAACAATGAGCAGTTCTTC.

This clonotype was recorded at least ten times. The gene calls are TRBV29-1 and TRBJ2-1; D might be TRBD1 or TRBD2, each matching 5 bases. Germline CDR1 reads SQVTM; CDR2 reads ANQGSEA. The CDR3 is made up of 15 amino acids. Trimming cost V 6 bases and J 7 bases, with 22 bases left between them. CDR3 in DNA: TGCAGCGTGGGAAAGTTGGGGGAGTCAGGGAATGAGCAGTTCTTC. Encoded protein: CSVGKLGESGNEQFF.

V gene TRBV4-1 combines with J gene TRBJ2-7, with D unclear. V dropped 3 bases and J dropped 2 bases, with 8 bases sitting between them. CDR1 and CDR2 from the germline V gene are MGHRA and YSYEKL. This CDR3 spans 13 amino acids. CDR3 nucleotides: TGCGCCAGCAGCCATTATGATACCTACGAGCAGTACTTC. It specifies CASSHYDTYEQYF.

This clonotype appeared a few times. This chain uses TRBV11-2 with TRBJ1-2; no firm D call. From germline, CDR1 is SGHAT and CDR2 FQNNGV. The ends were cut back, 4 bases at V and 3 bases at J, with 9 bases in the middle. The CDR3 covers 13 residues. CDR3 in amino acids: CASSYDGYYGYTF. CDR3 sequence (DNA): TGTGCCAGCAGCTACGACGGCTACTATGGCTACACCTTC.

In its sample, this clonotype was seen many times. The J gene is TRBJ1-4, the V gene TRBV6-1; D gene unclear. This CDR3 contains 15 residues. V dropped 7 bases and J dropped 8 bases, with 20 bases sitting between them. The germline gives CDR1 MNHNS, CDR2 SASEGT. CDR3 protein: CASTLQRGLGEKLFF. CDR3 sequence (DNA): TGTGCCAGCACATTACAGCGGGGTTTAGGGGAAAAACTGTTTTTT.

This chain links TRBV6-5 with TRBJ2-5; D remains ambiguous. There are 14 residues in the CDR3. V was trimmed by 4 bases and J by 0 bases, leaving 9 bases between them. Germline V gene lookup returns CDR1 MNHEY and CDR2 SVGAGI. The CDR3 reads CASSSLSYQETQYF. The CDR3 DNA sequence: TGTGCCAGCAGTTCCCTCAGCTACCAAGAGACCCAGTACTTC.

This CDR3 reads CASSQDSDFDEQYF. The CDR3 coding sequence is TGTGCCAGCAGCCAAGATTCGGATTTCGACGAGCAGTACTTC. The chain combines TRBV4-2 with TRBJ2-7; D is unresolved. The germline V gene has CDR1 LGHNA and CDR2 YNFKEQ. The CDR3 contains 14 residues. The V end lost 0 bases, the J end lost 5 bases, and 11 bases lay between the germline ends.

This clonotype was seen many times. This sequence joins TRBV3-1 and TRBJ2-7; TRBD1 aligns across 8 bases. Germline loops: CDR1 LGHDT, CDR2 YNNKEL (reference sequence). Unmatched junction bases numbered 6, after V lost 3 bases and J lost 2 bases. This CDR3 has 15 residues. The CDR3: CASSQAGQGTYEQYF. The CDR3 DNA follows: TGTGCCAGCAGCCAGGCAGGACAGGGTACCTACGAGCAGTACTTC.

This chain joins TRBV6-2 or TRBV6-3 and TRBJ2-6; 10 nucleotides line up with TRBD2. CDR1 is MNHEY, CDR2 SVGEGT, per germline. The junction had 10 bases not matched to a gene; V was cut back by 0 bases and J by 5 bases. The CDR3 consists of 19 residues. The CDR3 spells CASSYSSLAGETRANVLTF. The CDR3 DNA follows: TGTGCCAGCAGTTACTCGAGCCTAGCGGGAGAGACTCGGGCCAACGTCCTGACTTTC.

This sequence joins TRBV6-5 and TRBJ2-7; D uncertain. Germline loops: CDR1 MNHEY, CDR2 SVGAGI. Deletions cut 0 bases from V and 2 bases from J, with 8 bases between. This CDR3 region has 14 residues. For the CDR3, the DNA is TGTGCCAGCAGTTACTCACTGCGTACCTACGAGCAGTACTTC. Translated: CASSYSLRTYEQYF.

This chain connects TRBV12-3 or TRBV12-4 to TRBJ2-5; the D is unclear. The CDR3 loop spans 13 amino acids. V lost 7 bases to trimming and J lost 2 bases, with 11 bases between them. The DNA of the CDR3 is TGTGCCAGCAAACTCGGTCCACAAGAGACCCAGTACTTC. Its translation is CASKLGPQETQYF.